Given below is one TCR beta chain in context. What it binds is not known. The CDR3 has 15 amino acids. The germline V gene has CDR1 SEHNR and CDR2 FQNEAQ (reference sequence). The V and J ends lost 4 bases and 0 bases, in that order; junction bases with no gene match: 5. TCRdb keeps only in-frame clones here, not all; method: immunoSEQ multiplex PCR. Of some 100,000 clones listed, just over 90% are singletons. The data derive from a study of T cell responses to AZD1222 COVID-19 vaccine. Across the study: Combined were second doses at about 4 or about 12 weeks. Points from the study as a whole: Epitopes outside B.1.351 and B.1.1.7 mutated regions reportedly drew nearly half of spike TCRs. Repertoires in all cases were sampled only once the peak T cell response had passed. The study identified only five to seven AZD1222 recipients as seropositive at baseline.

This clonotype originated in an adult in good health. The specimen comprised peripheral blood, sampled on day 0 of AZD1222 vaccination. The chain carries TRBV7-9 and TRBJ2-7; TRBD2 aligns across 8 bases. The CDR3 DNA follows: TGTGCCAGCAGCTCCCCAGCGGGGGCCTCCTACGAGCAGTACTTC. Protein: CASSSPAGASYEQYF.